Below, 30 T cell receptor beta chains from the same sample are listed, as sequenced in a study of CD8 T cells in ankylosing spondylitis. TCRdb called the 5' RACE reads again in MiXCR, with one record for every CDR3 protein. The table shows about 240,000 distinct CDR3 sequences, with 7% to 10% occurring only once. The sequenced sample consisted of blood, either unsorted or a sorted T cell fraction (not recorded which). These receptors originate from a female donor with ankylosing spondylitis or in good health (not recorded which).

This clonotype was found many times. The chain links TRBV6-5 to TRBJ2-7; 9 bases agree with TRBD1. CDR1 and CDR2 (germline): MNHEY, SVGAGI. This CDR3 contains 14 residues. V trimming: 2 bases; J trimming: 6 bases; junction bases outside the gene matches: 5. This chain's CDR3 is CASSYGTGPVEQYF. CDR3 in DNA: TGTGCCAGCAGTTACGGGACAGGGCCGGTCGAGCAGTACTTC.

This clonotype was detected many times. The V call is TRBV7-6, the J call TRBJ1-5, with unresolved D. CDR3 length equals 15 residues. Germline assignment: CDR1 SGHVS and CDR2 FNYEAQ. The germline V and J ends were trimmed by 5 bases and 6 bases, with 17 bases remaining between them. CDR3 residues: CASSPGRSEGQPQHF. The CDR3 DNA sequence: TGTGCCAGCAGCCCCGGTCGGAGTGAAGGTCAGCCCCAGCATTTT.

Concerning this clonotype: One end of the junction varies from germline; a read error may be responsible. In DNA form, the CDR3 reads TGTGCCAGCAGCCTGGGGACTGTCCAAGCGACCCAGTACTTC. Translated: CASSLGTVQATQYF. The chain couples TRBV7-2 to TRBJ2-5; D is possibly TRBD2 (6 bases). Germline CDR1 and CDR2: SGHTA and FQGNSA. The CDR3 length is 14 residues.

This clonotype was observed many times. The chain combines TRBV28 with TRBJ2-7; 7 bases are a match to TRBD1. Trimming at V came to 5 bases and at J to 3 bases, leaving 10 bases not matched to a gene. Per germline, CDR1 MDHEN and CDR2 SYDVKM. CDR3 length: 15 amino acids. CDR3 coding DNA: TGTGCCAGCAGTCCGGGACAGCTAAGCGACTACGAGCAGTACTTC. Translation: CASSPGQLSDYEQYF.

The sample holds many counts of this clonotype. The rearrangement joins TRBV15 to TRBJ1-2, with 10 bases lining up with TRBD1. CDR1 LNHNV and CDR2 YYDKDF come from the germline V gene (reference sequence). V was clipped by 5 bases and J by 5 bases; unmatched bases: 5. The CDR3 loop spans 14 amino acids. The CDR3: CATSPGTGVYGYTF. The DNA of the CDR3 is TGTGCCACCAGCCCCGGGACAGGGGTATATGGCTACACCTTC.

This clonotype was counted at least ten times. The chain is built from TRBV5-5 and TRBJ2-2; maybe TRBD1 (6 bases). Trimming left V 2 bases short and J 3 bases short, with 20 bases between. The CDR3 extends over 18 amino acids. The germline V gene encodes CDR1 SGHKS and CDR2 YYEKEE (reference sequence). The CDR3 sequence: CASSFPGDRRPYTGELFF. The CDR3 bases are TGTGCCAGCAGCTTTCCAGGGGACCGCCGACCGTACACCGGGGAGCTGTTTTTT.

Points on this clonotype: This could be a read error, since a much larger clone is one nucleotide away. The chain combines TRBV19 with TRBJ2-2; a possible D gene is TRBD2 (6 bases). Looked up from germline, CDR1 is LNHDA and CDR2 is SQIVND (reference sequence). There are 16 residues in the CDR3. CDR3 amino acids: CASSTLRGRNTGGLFF. CDR3 DNA: TGTGCCAGTAGTACCTTAAGGGGACGAAACACCGGGGGGCTGTTTTTT.

This clonotype was seen at least ten times. The chain carries TRBV19 and TRBJ1-2, with D maybe TRBD1 (5 bases). The CDR3 loop spans 10 amino acids. Germline-derived CDR1 and CDR2 are LNHDA and SQIVND (reference sequence). V was cut by 8 bases and J by 5 bases, with 6 bases left in between. The DNA for the CDR3 is TGTGCCAGTGGGGGGTATGGCTACACCTTC. Amino acid sequence: CASGGYGYTF.

The V call is TRBV5-1, the J call TRBJ2-5; TRBD2 matches at 10 bases. CDR1 and CDR2 (germline): SGHRS, YFSETQ. V lost 4 bases and J lost 3; bases outside the gene matches: 15. The CDR3 spans 18 residues. The CDR3 DNA follows: TGCGCCAGCAGCAGTTCTACGAAGCGGGAGGGCCGAAAAGAGACCCAGTACTTC. It codes for CASSSSTKREGRKETQYF.

This clonotype was seen a few times. The rearrangement joins TRBV7-9 to TRBJ2-1; D is tentatively TRBD1 or TRBD2 (5 bases each). From germline, CDR1 is SEHNR and CDR2 FQNEAQ (reference sequence). V was trimmed by 1 base and J by 6 bases, leaving 13 bases between them. The CDR3 runs 15 residues. CDR3 protein: CASSLGGAPLNEQFF. The CDR3 DNA follows: TGTGCCAGCAGCTTAGGAGGGGCCCCGCTCAATGAGCAGTTCTTC.

This clonotype came up many times. The genes are TRBV13 and TRBJ2-5, with 7 nucleotides matching TRBD2. Germline loops: CDR1 PRHDT, CDR2 FYEKMQ (reference sequence). The CDR3 consists of 14 residues. Germline trimming cut 1 base from V and 10 bases from J; bases unmatched to any gene: 9. The CDR3, as DNA: TGTGCCAGCAGCTTAGTTGGGGGGGACTTTTGCCAGTACTTC. This translates into CASSLVGGDFCQYF.

This clonotype was observed a few times. The V call is TRBV19, the J call TRBJ1-1, with 10 bases identical to TRBD1. The CDR3 sequence is 13 residues long. V gave up 3 bases and J gave up 11 bases; unmatched junction bases: 6. The germline V gene encodes CDR1 LNHDA and CDR2 SQIVND (reference sequence). CDR3 amino acids: CASSIEMDRGAFF. The DNA of the CDR3 is TGTGCCAGTAGTATTGAGATGGACAGGGGGGCTTTCTTT.

This clonotype was detected ten times or more. The gene calls are TRBV15 and TRBJ1-6; D is unresolved. Germline V gene sequence: CDR1 LNHNV, CDR2 YYDKDF (reference sequence). CDR3 length: 14 amino acids. V was cut by 6 bases and J by 0 bases, with 6 bases left in between. The CDR3 is CATRASSYNSPLHF. DNA of the CDR3: TGTGCCACCAGAGCGAGCTCCTATAATTCACCCCTCCACTTT.

This clonotype was recorded a few times. The J gene is TRBJ1-2, the V gene TRBV20-1, with no clear D. The CDR3 contains 12 residues. V lost 7 bases to trimming and J lost 8 bases, with 17 bases between them. Per the germline V gene, CDR1 is DFQATT and CDR2 is SNEGSKA (reference sequence). The CDR3 region has the DNA TGCAGTGAAGGAGGAGGCTTAAGAGGCTACACCTTC. Amino acid sequence: CSEGGGLRGYTF.

This chain uses TRBV4-1 with TRBJ1-3; 7 positions agree with TRBD1. The CDR3 is 16 residues long. The germline V gene encodes CDR1 MGHRA and CDR2 YSYEKL. V lost 4 bases, J lost 1 base, and 7 bases stayed unmatched. CDR3 in amino acids: CASSLGSGQSGNTIYF. The CDR3 coding sequence is TGCGCCAGCAGCCTTGGATCGGGACAGTCTGGAAACACCATATATTTT.

This clonotype occurred many times. The rearrangement uses TRBV2 and TRBJ1-6; unclear D gene. This CDR3 is built from 13 residues. Trimming left V 7 bases short and J 10 bases short, with 14 bases between. Germline V gives CDR1 SNHLY, CDR2 FYNNEI. The CDR3 DNA sequence: TGTGCCAGCAATGGGGAAGGGCACTCACCCCTCCACTTT. It is translated as CASNGEGHSPLHF.

This clonotype has ten or more counts. The chain is built from TRBV12-3 or TRBV12-4 and TRBJ2-5, with 10 bases identical to TRBD1. After removal of 7 bases from V and 4 bases from J, the junction contained 12 bases not matched to a gene. This CDR3 region has 16 residues. In nucleotides, the CDR3 is TGTGCCAGCACCTTACGCGGGACAGGGGCCAGAGAGACCCAGTACTTC. As protein: CASTLRGTGARETQYF.

This clonotype was counted a few times. V usage is TRBV5-5 and J usage is TRBJ1-1; 8 positions match TRBD1. CDR3 size: 16 residues. The V gene's germline CDR1 is SGHKS and CDR2 YYEKEE (reference sequence). Losses at the gene ends were 5 bases for V and 2 bases for J; bases not matched to a gene: 11. The CDR3 is CASRGPWTGLNTEAFF. The CDR3 DNA follows: TGTGCCAGCAGAGGTCCGTGGACAGGGTTAAACACTGAAGCTTTCTTT. Full variable domain (remainder filled in from reference TRBV5-5 and TRBJ1-1): DAGVTQSPTHLIKTRGQQVTLRCSPISGHKSVSWYQQVLGQGPQFIFQYYEKEERGRGNFPDRFSARQFPNYSSELNVNALLLGDSALYLCASRGPWTGLNTEAFFGQGTRLTVV.

The sample holds one count of this clonotype. A read error may produce the germline difference seen at one junction end. The rearrangement joins TRBV7-6 to TRBJ2-5; D gene ambiguous. CDR3 length: 14 amino acids. Looked up from germline, CDR1 is SGHVS and CDR2 is FNYEAQ. For the CDR3, the DNA is TGTGCCAGCAGCTTAGCGCAGAACCAAGAGACCCAGTGCTTC. This codes for CASSLAQNQETQCF.

There are many counts of this clonotype. V gene TRBV12-3 or TRBV12-4 combines with J gene TRBJ2-4; either TRBD1 or TRBD2 may supply D (5 bases each). The CDR3 spans 14 residues. Trimming shortened V by 3 bases and J by 0 bases, and 6 bases separated the two germline ends. The CDR3 region is CASSFGGAKNIQYF. CDR3 DNA: TGTGCCAGCAGTTTTGGGGGAGCCAAAAACATTCAGTACTTC.

There are a few counts of this clonotype. This rearrangement joins TRBV11-2 to TRBJ2-3; 7 bases align to TRBD2. This CDR3 is 16 amino acids long. V was pared by 5 bases and J by 3 bases, with 11 bases of the junction left unmatched. Germline assignment: CDR1 SGHAT and CDR2 FQNNGV. CDR3 amino acids: CASSPRGGSSTDTQYF. In nucleotides, the CDR3 is TGTGCCAGCAGCCCCAGAGGCGGGAGTAGTACAGATACGCAGTATTTT.

The rearrangement joins TRBV5-1 to TRBJ1-5, with unresolved D. Trimming stripped 0 bases from V and 5 bases from J, with 6 bases between. Germline V CDR1 and CDR2: SGHRS, YFSETQ. The CDR3 sequence is 13 residues long. This chain's CDR3 is CASSLGVDQPQHF. CDR3 in DNA: TGCGCCAGCAGCTTGGGGGTGGATCAGCCCCAGCATTTT.

There are many counts of this clonotype. The chain has TRBV10-1 and TRBJ2-5; D is perhaps TRBD1 or TRBD2 (6 bases each). CDR3 length equals 15 residues. V was shortened by 4 bases and J by 0 bases, with 12 bases between the two germline ends. Germline CDR1 reads WNHNN; CDR2 reads SYGVQD (reference sequence). The CDR3 nucleotides read TGCGCCAGCAGTGGATCGGGGGCCTACCAAGAGACCCAGTACTTC. Protein sequence: CASSGSGAYQETQYF.

The chain couples TRBV29-1 to TRBJ2-5; 8 bases match TRBD1. With V trimmed by 8 bases and J by 4 bases, 12 bases remained unmatched. The length of the CDR3 is 14 residues. Germline V gives CDR1 SQVTM, CDR2 ANQGSEA. CDR3 DNA: TGCAGCTTCGAAAGCGGACAGGGTGGAGAGACCCAGTACTTC. Its protein product is CSFESGQGGETQYF.

This clonotype has ten or more counts. The chain employs TRBV7-8 and TRBJ1-1; TRBD1 is a possible D gene (5 bases). The CDR3 extends over 14 amino acids. V was trimmed by 5 bases and J by 1 base, leaving 11 bases between them. CDR1 SGHVS and CDR2 FQNEAQ come from the germline V gene. The CDR3 DNA sequence: TGTGCCAGCAGCCCAGTTCAGGGGAACACTGAAGCTTTCTTT. It translates to CASSPVQGNTEAFF.

This clonotype occurred many times. The J gene is TRBJ2-1, the V gene TRBV12-5; D unresolved. CDR1 and CDR2 (germline): LGHNT, FRNRAP. This CDR3 is 12 amino acids long. V lost 1 base and J 2 bases, leaving 0 bases between the germline ends. Here the CDR3 DNA reads TGTGCTAGTGGTTTGGCCTACAATGAGCAGTTCTTC. Translation gives CASGLAYNEQFF. The full variable domain, with the rest looked up from reference TRBV12-5 and TRBJ2-1, is DARVTQTPRHKVTEMGQEVTMRCQPILGHNTVFWYRQTMMQGLELLAYFRNRAPLDDSGMPKDRFSAEMPDATLATLKIQPSEPRDSAVYFCASGLAYNEQFFGPGTRLTVL.

At least ten counts were recorded for this clonotype. This CDR3 reads CAISDRTGELFF. CDR3 sequence (DNA): TGTGCCATCAGTGACCGCACCGGGGAGCTGTTTTTT. This sequence joins TRBV10-3 and TRBJ2-2; no clear D gene. Germline V gene sequence: CDR1 ENHRY, CDR2 SYGVKD. The CDR3 sequence is 12 residues long. Trimming cost V 3 bases and J 4 bases, with 3 bases left between them.

V gene TRBV13 combines with J gene TRBJ2-1; 14 bases align to TRBD2. The CDR3 covers 19 residues. In germline, CDR1 is PRHDT, CDR2 FYEKMQ (reference sequence). V dropped 5 bases and J dropped 8; count of bases not matched to a gene: 17. CDR3 coding DNA: TGTGCCAGCAGCCTACTCGTTCGCGGGACTAGCGGGAGTAAGGATGAGCAGTTCTTC. Its translation is CASSLLVRGTSGSKDEQFF.

This clonotype showed up many times. The CDR3 loop is CASSLGTSPRGEQYF. CDR3 nucleotide sequence: TGTGCCAGCAGTTTAGGGACGTCCCCCCGAGGGGAGCAGTACTTC. This chain connects TRBV12-3 or TRBV12-4 to TRBJ2-7, with D tentatively TRBD2 (5 bases). This CDR3 region has 15 residues. Trimming pared 1 base from V and 7 bases from J, leaving 17 bases between.

This clonotype was observed many times. This rearrangement joins TRBV5-4 to TRBJ2-4; 8 bases match TRBD2. The CDR3 has 14 residues. V lost 5 bases and J lost 6; bases outside the gene matches: 7. Germline V gene lookup returns CDR1 SGHNT and CDR2 YYREEE (reference sequence). The chain's CDR3 is CASSSSGSGNIQYF. DNA of the CDR3: TGTGCCAGCAGTTCGAGCGGGAGCGGAAACATTCAGTACTTC.